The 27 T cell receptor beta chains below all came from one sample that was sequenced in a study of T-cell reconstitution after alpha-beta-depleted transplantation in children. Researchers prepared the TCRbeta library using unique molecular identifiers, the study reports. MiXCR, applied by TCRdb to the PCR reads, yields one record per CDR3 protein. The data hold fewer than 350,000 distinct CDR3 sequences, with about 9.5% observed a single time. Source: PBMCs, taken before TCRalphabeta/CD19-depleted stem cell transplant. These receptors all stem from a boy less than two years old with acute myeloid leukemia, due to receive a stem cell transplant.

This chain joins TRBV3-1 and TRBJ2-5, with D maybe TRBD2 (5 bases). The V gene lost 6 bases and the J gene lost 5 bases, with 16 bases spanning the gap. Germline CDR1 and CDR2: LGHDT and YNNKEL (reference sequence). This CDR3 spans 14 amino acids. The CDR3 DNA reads TGTGCCAGCAGTACCCACGGGGTACGGGAGACCCAGTACTTC. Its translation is CASSTHGVRETQYF.

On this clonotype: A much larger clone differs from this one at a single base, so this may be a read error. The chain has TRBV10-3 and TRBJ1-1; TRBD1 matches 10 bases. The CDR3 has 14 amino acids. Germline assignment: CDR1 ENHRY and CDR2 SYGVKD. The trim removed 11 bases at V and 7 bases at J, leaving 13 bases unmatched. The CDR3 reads CAVIEPGQGFEAFF. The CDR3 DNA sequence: TGTGCCGTCATAGAACCGGGACAGGGGTTTGAAGCTTTCTTT.

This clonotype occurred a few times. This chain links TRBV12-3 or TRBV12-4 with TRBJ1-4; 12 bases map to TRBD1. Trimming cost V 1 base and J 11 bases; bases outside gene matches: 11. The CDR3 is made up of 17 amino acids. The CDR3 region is CASSLEGGGQGARKLFF. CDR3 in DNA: TGTGCCAGCAGTTTAGAAGGTGGGGGACAGGGGGCGCGGAAACTGTTTTTT.

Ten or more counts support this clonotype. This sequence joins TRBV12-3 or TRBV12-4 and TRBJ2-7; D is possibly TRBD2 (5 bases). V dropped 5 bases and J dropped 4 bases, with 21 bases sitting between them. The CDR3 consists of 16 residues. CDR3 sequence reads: CASSSPNREFRYEQYF. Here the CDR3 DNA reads TGTGCCAGCAGTAGCCCCAATAGGGAGTTCCGGTACGAGCAGTACTTC.

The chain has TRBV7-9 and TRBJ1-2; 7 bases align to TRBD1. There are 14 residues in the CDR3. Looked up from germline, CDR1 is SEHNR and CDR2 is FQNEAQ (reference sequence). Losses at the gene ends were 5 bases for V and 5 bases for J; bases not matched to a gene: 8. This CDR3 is CASSPDRADYGYTF. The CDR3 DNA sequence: TGTGCCAGCAGCCCCGACAGGGCTGATTATGGCTACACCTTC.

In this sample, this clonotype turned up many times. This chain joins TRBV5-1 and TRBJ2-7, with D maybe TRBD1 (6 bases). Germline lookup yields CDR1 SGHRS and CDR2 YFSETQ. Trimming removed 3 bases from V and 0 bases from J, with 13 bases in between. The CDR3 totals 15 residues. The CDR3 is CASSSGQFPSYEQYF. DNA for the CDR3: TGCGCCAGCAGCTCAGGACAGTTTCCCTCCTACGAGCAGTACTTC.

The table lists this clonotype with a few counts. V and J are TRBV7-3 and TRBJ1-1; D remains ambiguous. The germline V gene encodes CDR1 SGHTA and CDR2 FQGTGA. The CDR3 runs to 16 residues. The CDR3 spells CGRPWKEHPTNTEAFF. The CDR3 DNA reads TGTGGCAGGCCGTGGAAGGAACACCCCACGAACACTGAAGCTTTCTTT.

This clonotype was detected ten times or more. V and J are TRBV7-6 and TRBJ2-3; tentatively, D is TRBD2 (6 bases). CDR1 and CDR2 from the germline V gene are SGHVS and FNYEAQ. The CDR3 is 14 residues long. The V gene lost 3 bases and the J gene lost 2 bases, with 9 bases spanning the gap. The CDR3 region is CASSLSGLTDTQYF. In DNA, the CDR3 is TGTGCCAGCAGCTTGTCGGGACTCACAGATACGCAGTATTTT. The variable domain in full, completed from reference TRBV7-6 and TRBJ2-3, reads GAGVSQSPRYKVTKRGQDVALRCDPISGHVSLYWYRQALGQGPEFLTYFNYEAQQDKSGLPNDRFSAERPEGSISTLTIQRTEQRDSAMYRCASSLSGLTDTQYFGPGTRLTVL.

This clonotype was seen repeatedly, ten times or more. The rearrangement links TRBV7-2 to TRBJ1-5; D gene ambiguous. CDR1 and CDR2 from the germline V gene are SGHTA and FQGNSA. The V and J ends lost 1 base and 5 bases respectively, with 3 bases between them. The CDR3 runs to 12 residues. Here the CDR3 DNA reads TGTGCCAGCAGCTTAGACCATCAGCCCCAGCATTTT. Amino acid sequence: CASSLDHQPQHF.

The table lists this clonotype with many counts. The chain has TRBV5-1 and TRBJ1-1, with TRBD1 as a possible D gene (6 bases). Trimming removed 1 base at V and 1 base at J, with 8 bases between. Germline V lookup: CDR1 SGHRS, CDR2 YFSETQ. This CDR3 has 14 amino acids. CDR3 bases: TGCGCCAGCAGCTTGCGGACAGCGAACACTGAAGCTTTCTTT. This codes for CASSLRTANTEAFF. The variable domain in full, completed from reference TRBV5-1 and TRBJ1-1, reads KAGVTQTPRYLIKTRGQQVTLSCSPISGHRSVSWYQQTPGQGLQFLFEYFSETQRNKGNFPGRFSGRQFSNSRSEMNVSTLELGDSALYLCASSLRTANTEAFFGQGTRLTVV.

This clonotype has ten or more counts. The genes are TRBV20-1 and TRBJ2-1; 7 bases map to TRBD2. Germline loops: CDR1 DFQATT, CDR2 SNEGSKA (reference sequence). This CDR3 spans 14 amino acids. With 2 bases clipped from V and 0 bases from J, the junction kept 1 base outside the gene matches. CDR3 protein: CSARLAASYNEQFF. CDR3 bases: TGCAGTGCTAGACTAGCGGCCTCCTACAATGAGCAGTTCTTC.

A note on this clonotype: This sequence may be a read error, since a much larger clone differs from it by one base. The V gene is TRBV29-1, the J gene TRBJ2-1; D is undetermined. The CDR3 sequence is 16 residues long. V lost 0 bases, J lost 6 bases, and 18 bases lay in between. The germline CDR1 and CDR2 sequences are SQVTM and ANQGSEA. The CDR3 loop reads CSVEDLLSRTVNEQFF. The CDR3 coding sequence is TGCAGCGTTGAAGACCTTCTCTCACGAACGGTCAATGAGCAGTTCTTC.

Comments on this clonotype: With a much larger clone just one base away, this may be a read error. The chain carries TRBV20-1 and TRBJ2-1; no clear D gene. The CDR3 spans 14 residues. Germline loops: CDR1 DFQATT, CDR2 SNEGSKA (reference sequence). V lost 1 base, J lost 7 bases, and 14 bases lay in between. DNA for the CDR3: TGCAGTGCTAGAGTTACGGATCGAGAGAATGAGCAGTTCTTC. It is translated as CSARVTDRENEQFF.

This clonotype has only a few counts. CDR3 in amino acids: CASTPSPGQGNRGYTF. In DNA, the CDR3 is TGTGCCAGTACCCCCTCACCGGGACAGGGGAACCGGGGCTACACCTTC. The genes are TRBV19 and TRBJ1-2; TRBD1 agrees at 10 bases. V was pared by 7 bases and J by 8 bases, with 16 bases of the junction left unmatched. The CDR3 runs to 16 residues. Germline CDR1 reads LNHDA; CDR2 reads SQIVND (reference sequence).

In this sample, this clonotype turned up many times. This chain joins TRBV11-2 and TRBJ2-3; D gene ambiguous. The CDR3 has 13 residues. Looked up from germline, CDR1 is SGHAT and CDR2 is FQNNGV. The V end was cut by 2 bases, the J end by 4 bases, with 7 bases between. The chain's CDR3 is CASSLTDADTQYF. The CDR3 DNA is TGTGCCAGCAGCTTAACAGACGCAGATACGCAGTATTTT.

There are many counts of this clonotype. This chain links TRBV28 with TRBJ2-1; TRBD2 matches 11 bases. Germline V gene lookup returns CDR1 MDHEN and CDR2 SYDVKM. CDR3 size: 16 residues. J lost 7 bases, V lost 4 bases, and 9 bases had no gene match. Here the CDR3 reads CASSYEIAGGQNEQFF. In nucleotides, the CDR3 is TGTGCCAGCAGTTATGAAATAGCGGGGGGGCAAAATGAGCAGTTCTTC.

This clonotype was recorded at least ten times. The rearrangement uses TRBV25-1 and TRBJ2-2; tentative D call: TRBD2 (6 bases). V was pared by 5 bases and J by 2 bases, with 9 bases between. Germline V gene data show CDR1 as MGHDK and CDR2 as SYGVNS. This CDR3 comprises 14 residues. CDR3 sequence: CASSWDSNTGELFF. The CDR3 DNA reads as TGTGCCAGCAGTTGGGACTCTAACACCGGGGAGCTGTTTTTT.

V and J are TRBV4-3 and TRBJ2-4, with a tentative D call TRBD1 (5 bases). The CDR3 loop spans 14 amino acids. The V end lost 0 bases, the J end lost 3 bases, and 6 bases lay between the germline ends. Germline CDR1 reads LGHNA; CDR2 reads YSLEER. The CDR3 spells CASSQDRVKNIQYF. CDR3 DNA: TGCGCCAGCAGCCAAGACAGGGTCAAAAACATTCAGTACTTC.

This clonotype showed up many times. CDR3 bases: TGTGCCAGCAGTTACGGAGAGGGGGCGATTGGGTTTAGTGGAAAACTGTTTTTT. Protein sequence: CASSYGEGAIGFSGKLFF. The J gene is TRBJ1-4, the V gene TRBV6-5, with 7 bases matching TRBD1. The CDR3 consists of 18 residues. Germline V gives CDR1 MNHEY, CDR2 SVGAGI. The ends lost 2 bases at V and 10 bases at J; junction bases unmatched: 19.

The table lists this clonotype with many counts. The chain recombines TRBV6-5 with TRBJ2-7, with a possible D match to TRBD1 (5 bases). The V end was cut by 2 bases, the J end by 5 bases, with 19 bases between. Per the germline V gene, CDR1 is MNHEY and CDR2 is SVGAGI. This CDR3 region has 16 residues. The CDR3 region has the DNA TGTGCCAGCAGTTACCTCTTCAGCTTCAGGGTAAACGAGCAGTACTTC. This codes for CASSYLFSFRVNEQYF.

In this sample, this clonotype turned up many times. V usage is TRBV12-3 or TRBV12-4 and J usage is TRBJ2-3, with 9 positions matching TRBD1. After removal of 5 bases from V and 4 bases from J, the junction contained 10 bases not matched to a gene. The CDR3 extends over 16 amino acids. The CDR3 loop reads CASSPGQGRIADTQYF. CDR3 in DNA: TGTGCCAGCAGTCCCGGACAGGGGAGGATCGCAGATACGCAGTATTTT.

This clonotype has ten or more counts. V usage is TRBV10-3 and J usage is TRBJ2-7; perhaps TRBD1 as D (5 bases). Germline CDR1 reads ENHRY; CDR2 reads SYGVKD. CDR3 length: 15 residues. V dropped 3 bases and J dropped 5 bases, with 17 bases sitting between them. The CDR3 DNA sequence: TGTGCCATCAGTGAAGGGGCGGACCTAAGGGACGAGCAGTACTTC. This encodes CAISEGADLRDEQYF.

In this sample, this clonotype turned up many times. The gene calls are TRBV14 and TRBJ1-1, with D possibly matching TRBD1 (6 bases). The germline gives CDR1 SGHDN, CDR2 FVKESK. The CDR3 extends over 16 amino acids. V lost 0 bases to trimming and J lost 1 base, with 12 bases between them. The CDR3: CASSQDQYRANTEAFF. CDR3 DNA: TGTGCCAGCAGCCAAGATCAATACAGGGCGAACACTGAAGCTTTCTTT.

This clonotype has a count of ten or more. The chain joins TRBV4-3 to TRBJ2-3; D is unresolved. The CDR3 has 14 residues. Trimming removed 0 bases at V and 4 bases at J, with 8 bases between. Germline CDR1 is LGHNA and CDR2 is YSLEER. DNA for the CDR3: TGCGCCAGCAGCCAAGAGCTCTGGGCAGATACGCAGTATTTT. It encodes CASSQELWADTQYF.

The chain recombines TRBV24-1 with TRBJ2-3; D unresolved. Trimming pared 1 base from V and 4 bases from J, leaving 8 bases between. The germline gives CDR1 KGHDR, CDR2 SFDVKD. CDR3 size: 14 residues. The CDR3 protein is CATSDFVSADTQYF. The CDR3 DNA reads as TGTGCCACCAGTGATTTCGTTTCAGCAGATACGCAGTATTTT.

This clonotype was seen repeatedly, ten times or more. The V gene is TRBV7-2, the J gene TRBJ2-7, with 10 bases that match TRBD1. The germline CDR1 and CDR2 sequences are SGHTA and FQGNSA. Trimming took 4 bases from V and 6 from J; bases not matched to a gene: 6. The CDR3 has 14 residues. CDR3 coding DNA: TGTGCCAGCAGCTCGGGACAGGGGAGGGCCGAGCAGTACTTC. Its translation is CASSSGQGRAEQYF.

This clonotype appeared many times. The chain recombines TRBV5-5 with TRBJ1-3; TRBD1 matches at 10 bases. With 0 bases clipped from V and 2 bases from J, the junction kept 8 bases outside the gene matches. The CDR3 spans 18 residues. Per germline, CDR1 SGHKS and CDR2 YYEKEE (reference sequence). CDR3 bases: TGTGCCAGCAGCTTGGTTCCGGGACAGGGGAACCCTGGAAACACCATATATTTT. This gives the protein CASSLVPGQGNPGNTIYF. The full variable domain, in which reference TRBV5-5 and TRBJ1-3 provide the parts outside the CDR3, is DAGVTQSPTHLIKTRGQQVTLRCSPISGHKSVSWYQQVLGQGPQFIFQYYEKEERGRGNFPDRFSARQFPNYSSELNVNALLLGDSALYLCASSLVPGQGNPGNTIYFGEGSWLTVV.